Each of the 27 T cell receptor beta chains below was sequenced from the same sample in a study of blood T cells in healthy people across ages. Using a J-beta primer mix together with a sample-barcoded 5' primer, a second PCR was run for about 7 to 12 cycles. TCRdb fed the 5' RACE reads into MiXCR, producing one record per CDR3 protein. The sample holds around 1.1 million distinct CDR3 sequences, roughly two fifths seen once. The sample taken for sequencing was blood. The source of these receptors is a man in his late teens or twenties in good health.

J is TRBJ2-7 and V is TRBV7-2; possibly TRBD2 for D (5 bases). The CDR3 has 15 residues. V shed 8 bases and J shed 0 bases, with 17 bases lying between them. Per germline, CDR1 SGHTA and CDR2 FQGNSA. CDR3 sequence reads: CASREAGTSSYEQYF. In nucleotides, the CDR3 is TGTGCCAGCCGAGAGGCGGGTACGAGCTCCTACGAGCAGTACTTC.

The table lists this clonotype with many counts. This CDR3 is CASSPGQGTEAFF. CDR3 bases: TGTGCCAGCAGTCCGGGACAGGGGACTGAAGCTTTCTTT. V and J are TRBV18 and TRBJ1-1, with TRBD1 identical over 10 bases. Trimming cost V 8 bases and J 5 bases; bases outside gene matches: 5. CDR1 and CDR2 from the germline V gene are KGHSH and LQKENI. This CDR3 is 13 amino acids long.

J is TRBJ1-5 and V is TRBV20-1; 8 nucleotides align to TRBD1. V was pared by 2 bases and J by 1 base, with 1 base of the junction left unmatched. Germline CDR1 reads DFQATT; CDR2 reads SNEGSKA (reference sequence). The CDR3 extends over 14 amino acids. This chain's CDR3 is CSARQGASNQPQHF. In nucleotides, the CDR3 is TGCAGTGCTAGACAGGGGGCGAGCAATCAGCCCCAGCATTTT.

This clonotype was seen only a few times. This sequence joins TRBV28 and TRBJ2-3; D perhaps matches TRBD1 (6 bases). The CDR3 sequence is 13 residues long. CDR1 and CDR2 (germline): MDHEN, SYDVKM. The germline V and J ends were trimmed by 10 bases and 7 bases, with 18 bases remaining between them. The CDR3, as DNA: TGTGCCACCATGGGACAACGCCTCTATACGCAGTATTTT. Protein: CATMGQRLYTQYF.

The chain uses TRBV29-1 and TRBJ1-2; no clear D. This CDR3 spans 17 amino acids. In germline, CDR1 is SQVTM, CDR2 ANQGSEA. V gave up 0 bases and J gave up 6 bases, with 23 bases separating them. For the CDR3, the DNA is TGCAGCGTTGAAGATCGCTTGGGAACAGCACCCTGGAATGGCTACACCTTC. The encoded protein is CSVEDRLGTAPWNGYTF.

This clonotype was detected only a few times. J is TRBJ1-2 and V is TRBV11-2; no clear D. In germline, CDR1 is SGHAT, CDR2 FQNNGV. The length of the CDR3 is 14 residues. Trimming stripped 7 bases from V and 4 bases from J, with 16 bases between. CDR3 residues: CASTVGRGVYGYTF. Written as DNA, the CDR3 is TGTGCCAGCACCGTTGGGAGAGGAGTCTATGGCTACACCTTC.

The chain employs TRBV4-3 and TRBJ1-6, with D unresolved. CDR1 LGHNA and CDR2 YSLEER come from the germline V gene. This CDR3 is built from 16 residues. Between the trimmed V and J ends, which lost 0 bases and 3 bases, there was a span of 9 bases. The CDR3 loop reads CASSQDWGFYNSPLHF. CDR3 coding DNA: TGCGCCAGCAGCCAAGACTGGGGTTTCTATAATTCACCCCTCCACTTT.

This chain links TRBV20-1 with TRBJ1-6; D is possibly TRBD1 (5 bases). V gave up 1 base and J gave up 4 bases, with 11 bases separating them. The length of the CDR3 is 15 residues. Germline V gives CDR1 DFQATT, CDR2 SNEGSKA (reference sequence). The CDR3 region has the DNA TGCAGTGCTAGAGGAGGGGTCCAATATAATTCACCCCTCCACTTT. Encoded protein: CSARGGVQYNSPLHF.

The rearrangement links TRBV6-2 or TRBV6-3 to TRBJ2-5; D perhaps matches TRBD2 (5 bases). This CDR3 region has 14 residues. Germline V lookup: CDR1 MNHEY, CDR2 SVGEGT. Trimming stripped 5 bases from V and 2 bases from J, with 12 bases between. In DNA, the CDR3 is TGTGCCAGCAGTGCATCGGGGAGACAAGAGACCCAGTACTTC. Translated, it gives CASSASGRQETQYF.

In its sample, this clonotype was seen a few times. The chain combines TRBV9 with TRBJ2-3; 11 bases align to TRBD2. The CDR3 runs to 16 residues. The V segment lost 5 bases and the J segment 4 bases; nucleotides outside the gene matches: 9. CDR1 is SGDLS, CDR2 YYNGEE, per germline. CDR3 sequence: CASSHSTSGAADTQYF. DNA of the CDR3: TGTGCCAGCAGTCATTCGACTAGCGGGGCAGCAGATACGCAGTATTTT.

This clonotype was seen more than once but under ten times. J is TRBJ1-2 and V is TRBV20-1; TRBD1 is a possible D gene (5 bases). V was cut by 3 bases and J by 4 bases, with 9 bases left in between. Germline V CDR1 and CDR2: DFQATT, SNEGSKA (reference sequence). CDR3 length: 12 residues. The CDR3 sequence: CSASDSVYGYTF. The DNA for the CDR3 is TGCAGTGCTAGTGACAGTGTCTATGGCTACACCTTC.

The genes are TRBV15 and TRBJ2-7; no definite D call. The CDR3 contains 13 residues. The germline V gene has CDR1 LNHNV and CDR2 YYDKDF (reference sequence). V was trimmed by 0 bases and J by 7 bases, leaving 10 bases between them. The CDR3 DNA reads TGTGCCACCAGCAGAGACATCAGTCAAGAGCAGTACTTC. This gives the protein CATSRDISQEQYF.

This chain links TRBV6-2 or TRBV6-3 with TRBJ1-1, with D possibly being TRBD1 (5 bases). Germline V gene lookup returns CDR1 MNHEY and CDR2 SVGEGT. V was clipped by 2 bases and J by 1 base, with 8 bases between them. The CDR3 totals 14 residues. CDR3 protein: CASSYAGTNTEAFF. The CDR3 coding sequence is TGTGCCAGCAGTTACGCGGGGACGAACACTGAAGCTTTCTTT.

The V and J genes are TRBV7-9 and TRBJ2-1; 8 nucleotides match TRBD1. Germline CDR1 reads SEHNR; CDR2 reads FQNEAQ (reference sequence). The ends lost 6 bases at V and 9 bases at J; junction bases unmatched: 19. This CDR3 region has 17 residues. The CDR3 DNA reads TGTGCCAGCAGTCTAGTACCGGGGCAGGGGGCTGTAAGTGAGCAGTTCTTC. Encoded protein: CASSLVPGQGAVSEQFF.

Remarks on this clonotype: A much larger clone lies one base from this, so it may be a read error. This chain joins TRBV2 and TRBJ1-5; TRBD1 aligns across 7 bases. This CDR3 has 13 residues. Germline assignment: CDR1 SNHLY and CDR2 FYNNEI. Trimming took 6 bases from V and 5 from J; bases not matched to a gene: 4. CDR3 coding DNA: TGTGCCAGCAGACCCGACAGGGATCAGCCCCAGCATTTT. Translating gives CASRPDRDQPQHF.

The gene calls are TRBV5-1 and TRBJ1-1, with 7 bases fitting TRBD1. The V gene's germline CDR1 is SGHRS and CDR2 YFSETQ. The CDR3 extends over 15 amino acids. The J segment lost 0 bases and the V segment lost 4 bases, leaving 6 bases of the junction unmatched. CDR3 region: CASSEGADMNTEAFF. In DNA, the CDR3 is TGCGCCAGCAGCGAGGGGGCGGATATGAACACTGAAGCTTTCTTT.

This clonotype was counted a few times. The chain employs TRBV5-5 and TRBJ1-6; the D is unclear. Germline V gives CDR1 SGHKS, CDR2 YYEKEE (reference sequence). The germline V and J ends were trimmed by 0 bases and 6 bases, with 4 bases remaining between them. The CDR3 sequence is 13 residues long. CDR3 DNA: TGTGCCAGCAGCTTGGACGTTAATTCACCCCTCCACTTT. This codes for CASSLDVNSPLHF.

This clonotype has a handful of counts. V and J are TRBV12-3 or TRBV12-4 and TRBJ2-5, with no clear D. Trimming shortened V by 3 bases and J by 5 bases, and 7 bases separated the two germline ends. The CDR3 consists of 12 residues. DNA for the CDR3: TGTGCCAGCAGTTTCTCATCGGAGACCCAGTACTTC. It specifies CASSFSSETQYF.

CDR3 bases: TGTGCCAGCAGCGCAACCACGGGACTGAACTATGGCTACACCTTC. This sequence encodes CASSATTGLNYGYTF. The V gene is TRBV9, the J gene TRBJ1-2; maybe TRBD1 (5 bases). The germline V gene encodes CDR1 SGDLS and CDR2 YYNGEE. V shed 3 bases and J shed 2 bases, with 14 bases lying between them. CDR3 length equals 15 residues.

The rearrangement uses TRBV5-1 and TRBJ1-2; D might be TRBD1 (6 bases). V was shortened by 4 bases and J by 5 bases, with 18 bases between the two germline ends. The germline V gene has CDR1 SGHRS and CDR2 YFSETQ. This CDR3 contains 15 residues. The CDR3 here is CASSPTNKQGYGYTF. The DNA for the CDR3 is TGCGCCAGCAGCCCAACAAACAAACAGGGTTATGGCTACACCTTC.

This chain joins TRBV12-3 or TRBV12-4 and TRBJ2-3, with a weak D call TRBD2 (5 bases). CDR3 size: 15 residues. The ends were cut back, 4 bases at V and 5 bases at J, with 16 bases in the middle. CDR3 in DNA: TGTGCCAGCAGTTCAAGTGTTAGGGAGATAGATACGCAGTATTTT. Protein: CASSSSVREIDTQYF.

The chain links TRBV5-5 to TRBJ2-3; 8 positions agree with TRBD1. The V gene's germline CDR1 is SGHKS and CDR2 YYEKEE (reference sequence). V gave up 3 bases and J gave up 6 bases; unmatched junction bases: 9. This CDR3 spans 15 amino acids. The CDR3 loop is CASSSDRAVDDTQYF. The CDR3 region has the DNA TGTGCCAGCAGCTCGGACAGGGCGGTTGACGATACGCAGTATTTT.

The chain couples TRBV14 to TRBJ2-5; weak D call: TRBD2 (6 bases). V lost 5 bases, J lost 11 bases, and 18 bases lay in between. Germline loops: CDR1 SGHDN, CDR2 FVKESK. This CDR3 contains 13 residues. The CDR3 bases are TGTGCCAGCAGCAATCAGGGAGGTAATGAGCAGTACTTC. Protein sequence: CASSNQGGNEQYF.

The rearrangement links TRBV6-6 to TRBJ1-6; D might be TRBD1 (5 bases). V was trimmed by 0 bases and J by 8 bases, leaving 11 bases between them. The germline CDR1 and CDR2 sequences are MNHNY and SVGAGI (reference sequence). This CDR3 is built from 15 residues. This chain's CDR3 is CASSYSGGEDSPLHF. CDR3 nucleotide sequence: TGTGCCAGCAGTTACTCCGGGGGAGAGGATTCACCCCTCCACTTT.

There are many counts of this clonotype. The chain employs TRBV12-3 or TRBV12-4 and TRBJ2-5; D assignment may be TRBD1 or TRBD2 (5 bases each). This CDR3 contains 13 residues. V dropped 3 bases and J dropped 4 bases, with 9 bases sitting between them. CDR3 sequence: CASSFSGRETQYF. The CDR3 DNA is TGTGCCAGCAGTTTTTCGGGGCGAGAGACCCAGTACTTC.

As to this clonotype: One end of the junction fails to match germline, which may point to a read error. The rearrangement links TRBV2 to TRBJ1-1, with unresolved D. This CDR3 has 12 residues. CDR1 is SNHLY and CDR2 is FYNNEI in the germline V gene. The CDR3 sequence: CASSDQHTGAFF. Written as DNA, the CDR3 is TGTGCCAGCAGTGATCAACACACTGGAGCTTTCTTT.

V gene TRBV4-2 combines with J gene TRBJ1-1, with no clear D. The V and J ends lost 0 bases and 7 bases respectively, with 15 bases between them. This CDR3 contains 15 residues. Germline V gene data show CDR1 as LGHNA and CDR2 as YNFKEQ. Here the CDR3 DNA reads TGTGCCAGCAGCCAAGATCGGGCGCGGGAACTTGAAGCTTTCTTT. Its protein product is CASSQDRARELEAFF.